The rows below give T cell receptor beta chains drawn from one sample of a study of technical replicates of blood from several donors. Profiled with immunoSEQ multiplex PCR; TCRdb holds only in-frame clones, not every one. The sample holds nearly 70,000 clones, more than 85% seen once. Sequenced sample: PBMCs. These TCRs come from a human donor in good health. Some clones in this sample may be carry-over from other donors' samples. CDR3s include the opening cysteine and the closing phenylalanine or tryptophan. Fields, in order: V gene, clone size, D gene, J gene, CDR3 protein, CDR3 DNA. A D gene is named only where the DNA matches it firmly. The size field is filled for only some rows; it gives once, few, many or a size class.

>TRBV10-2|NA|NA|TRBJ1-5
CASKGEGNQPQHF
TGCGCCAGCAAAGGGGAGGGTAATCAGCCCCAGCATTTT
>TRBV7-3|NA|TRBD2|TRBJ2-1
CASSSGGFNEQFF
TGTGCCAGCAGCAGCGGGGGGTTCAATGAGCAGTTCTTC
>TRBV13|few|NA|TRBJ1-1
CASREMMGGEAFF
TGTGCCAGCAGAGAAATGATGGGGGGAGAAGCTTTCTTT
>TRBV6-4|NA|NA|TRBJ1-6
CASSFETGSPLHF
TGTGCCAGCAGTTTTGAGACGGGTTCACCCCTCCACTTT
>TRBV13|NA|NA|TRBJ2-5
CASSSRDLQETQYF
TGTGCCAGCAGCAGCCGGGATCTCCAAGAGACCCAGTACTTC
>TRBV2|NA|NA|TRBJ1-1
CASSESSGNWNTEAFF
TGTGCCAGCAGTGAGTCTTCGGGTAATTGGAACACTGAAGCTTTCTTT
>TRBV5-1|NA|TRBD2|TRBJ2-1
CASSLVLAGTYNEQFF
TGCGCCAGCAGCTTAGTACTAGCGGGAACCTACAATGAGCAGTTCTTC
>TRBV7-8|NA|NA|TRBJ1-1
CASSSGFNTEAFF
TGTGCCAGCAGCAGCGGATTTAACACTGAAGCTTTCTTT
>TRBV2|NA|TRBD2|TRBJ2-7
CASRSGGPYEQYF
TGTGCCAGCAGATCGGGGGGACCCTACGAGCAGTACTTC
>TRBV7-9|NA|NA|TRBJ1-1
CASSLAPGLNTEAFF
TGTGCCAGCAGCTTAGCTCCGGGATTGAACACTGAAGCTTTCTTT
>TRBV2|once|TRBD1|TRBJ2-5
CASSRQGETQYF
TGTGCCAGCAGTAGACAGGGTGAGACCCAGTACTTC
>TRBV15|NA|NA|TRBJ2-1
CATSRDWGGPSEDEQFF
TGTGCCACCAGCAGAGATTGGGGGGGGCCCTCGGAGGATGAGCAGTTCTTC
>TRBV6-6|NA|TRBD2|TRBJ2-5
CASRLAGGGETQYF
TGTGCCAGCAGATTAGCGGGGGGGGGAGAGACCCAGTACTTC
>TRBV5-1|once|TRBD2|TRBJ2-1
CASSFGGGYNEQFF
TGCGCCAGCAGCTTCGGCGGGGGTTACAATGAGCAGTTCTTC
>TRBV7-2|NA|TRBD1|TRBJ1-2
CASSRSRDRVHGYTF
TGTGCCAGCAGCCGTAGTCGGGACAGGGTTCATGGCTACACCTTC
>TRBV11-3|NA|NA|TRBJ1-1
CASSLEEGTEAFF
TGTGCCAGCAGCTTAGAAGAGGGCACTGAAGCTTTCTTT
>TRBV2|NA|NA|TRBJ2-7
CASIRDNSYEQYF
TGTGCCAGCATTAGGGACAACTCCTACGAGCAGTACTTC
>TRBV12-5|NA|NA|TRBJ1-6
CASGLDSTVLNSPLHF
TGTGCTAGTGGTTTGGATTCAACAGTTCTGAATTCACCCCTCCACTTT
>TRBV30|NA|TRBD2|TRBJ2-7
CAWIGTSGSRPYEQYF
TGTGCCTGGATCGGGACTAGCGGGAGTAGGCCCTACGAGCAGTACTTC
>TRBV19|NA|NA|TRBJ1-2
CASSIRYGYTF
TGTGCCAGTAGTATTCGCTATGGCTACACCTTC
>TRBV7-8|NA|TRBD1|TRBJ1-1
CASSLRQGNTEAFF
TGTGCCAGCAGCTTAAGACAGGGAAACACTGAAGCTTTCTTT
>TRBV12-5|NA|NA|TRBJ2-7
CASGSRRDEQYF
TGTGCTAGTGGTTCCCGTCGCGACGAGCAGTACTTC
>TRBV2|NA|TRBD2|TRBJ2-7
CASSLEAGGGYEQYF
TGTGCCAGCAGTCTAGAGGCGGGAGGGGGATACGAGCAGTACTTC
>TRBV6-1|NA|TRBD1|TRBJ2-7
CASKLSTGGFDEQYF
TGTGCCAGCAAGTTGTCGACAGGGGGCTTCGACGAGCAGTACTTC
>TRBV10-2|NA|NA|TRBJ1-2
CASSAVQANYGYTF
TGCGCCAGCAGTGCGGTCCAGGCTAACTATGGCTACACCTTC
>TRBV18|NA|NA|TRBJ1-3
CASSNEQGNGNTIYF
TGTGCCAGCTCTAACGAGCAGGGGAATGGAAACACCATATATTTT
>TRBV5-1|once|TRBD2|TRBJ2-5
CASSSAGTSGSETQYF
TGCGCCAGCAGCTCAGCCGGGACTAGCGGGAGTGAGACCCAGTACTTC
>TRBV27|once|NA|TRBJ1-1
CASSSLEGKTEAFF
TGTGCCAGCAGTTCCTTAGAGGGTAAAACTGAAGCTTTCTTT
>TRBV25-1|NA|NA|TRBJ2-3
CASSELEGFGTDTQYF
TGTGCCAGCAGTGAATTGGAGGGTTTCGGCACAGATACGCAGTATTTT
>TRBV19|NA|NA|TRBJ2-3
CASSRQGADTQYF
TGTGCCAGTAGTAGACAAGGGGCGGATACGCAGTATTTT
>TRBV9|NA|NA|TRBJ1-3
CASSVGGSTSGNTIYF
TGTGCCAGCAGCGTAGGGGGCAGCACCTCTGGAAACACCATATATTTT
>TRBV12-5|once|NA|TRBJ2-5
CASGLPQGTQYF
TGTGCTAGTGGTTTGCCACAGGGAACTCAGTACTTC
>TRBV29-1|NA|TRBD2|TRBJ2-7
CSVSTSAIGEQYF
TGCAGCGTTTCGACTAGCGCCATAGGCGAGCAGTACTTC
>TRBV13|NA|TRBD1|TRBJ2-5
CASSFRDRDKTQYF
TGTGCCAGCAGCTTCCGGGACAGGGACAAGACCCAGTACTTC
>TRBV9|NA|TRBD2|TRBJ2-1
CASSPRLAGGAQFF
TGTGCCAGCAGCCCCCGACTAGCGGGAGGCGCCCAGTTCTTC
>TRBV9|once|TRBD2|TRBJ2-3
CASSTVVGTSVADTQYF
TGTGCCAGCAGCACAGTGGTCGGGACTAGCGTGGCAGATACGCAGTATTTT
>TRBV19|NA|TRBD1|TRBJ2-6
CASTTTAGGLLSGANVLTF
TGTGCCAGTACCACCACTGCAGGGGGTCTCCTCTCTGGGGCCAACGTCCTGACTTTC
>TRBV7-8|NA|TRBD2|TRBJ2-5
CASSLIAGAPWSQYF
TGTGCCAGCAGCCTAATAGCGGGGGCCCCCTGGTCCCAGTACTTC